Listed below are T cell receptor beta chains from one sample, sequenced in a study of blood T cell repertoires in COVID-19. Sequenced by immunoSEQ multiplex PCR; TCRdb stores in-frame clones only, minus some. The data contain under 150,000 clones, around 85% of them singletons. Source material: peripheral blood. All receptors derive from a human donor in a cohort sampled during active COVID-19. The CDR3 runs from the conserved cysteine through the conserved F or W. A D gene is named only where the DNA matches it firmly. Not all rows give a size; the values are once, few, many and, for expanded clones, a class.

v_gene: TRBV9
abundance: .
j_gene: TRBJ2-3
d_gene: TRBD1
CDR3aa: CASSVDPRGPDTQYF
CDR3nt: TGTGCCAGCAGCGTAGACCCCAGGGGGCCCGATACGCAGTATTTT

v_gene: TRBV6-1
abundance: few
j_gene: TRBJ2-3
d_gene: TRBD1
CDR3aa: CASSVIVTGTVGKDTQYF
CDR3nt: TGTGCCAGCAGTGTAATCGTTACCGGGACAGTGGGGAAAGATACGCAGTATTTT

v_gene: TRBV5-4
abundance: .
j_gene: TRBJ2-3
d_gene: .
CDR3aa: CASSSLRERDTQYF
CDR3nt: TGTGCCAGCAGCTCTCTCCGGGAGAGAGATACGCAGTATTTT

v_gene: TRBV9
abundance: .
j_gene: TRBJ2-2
d_gene: TRBD2
CDR3aa: CASSARLANTGELFF
CDR3nt: TGTGCCAGCAGCGCCAGACTAGCTAACACCGGGGAGCTGTTTTTT

v_gene: TRBV4-3
abundance: .
j_gene: TRBJ2-1
d_gene: TRBD2
CDR3aa: CASSRAGGGNEQFF
CDR3nt: TGCGCCAGCAGCCGGGCCGGCGGGGGCAATGAGCAGTTCTTC

v_gene: TRBV23-1
abundance: .
j_gene: TRBJ1-6
d_gene: .
CDR3aa: CASSQGGRDSPLHF
CDR3nt: TGCGCCAGCAGTCAAGGGGGCAGGGATTCACCCCTCCACTTT

v_gene: TRBV7-9
abundance: .
j_gene: TRBJ1-4
d_gene: .
CDR3aa: CASRPVATNEKLFF
CDR3nt: TGTGCCAGCAGACCGGTTGCAACTAATGAAAAACTGTTTTTT

v_gene: TRBV7-2
abundance: .
j_gene: TRBJ2-3
d_gene: TRBD2
CDR3aa: CASRHSGRADTQYF
CDR3nt: TGTGCCAGCAGACATAGCGGGAGGGCAGATACGCAGTATTTT

v_gene: TRBV7-8
abundance: .
j_gene: TRBJ1-3
d_gene: .
CDR3aa: CASSTPGYSGNTIYF
CDR3nt: TGTGCCAGCAGCACCCCCGGGTACTCTGGAAACACCATATATTTT

v_gene: TRBV5-6
abundance: .
j_gene: TRBJ2-1
d_gene: .
CDR3aa: CASKNAGDEQFF
CDR3nt: TGTGCCAGCAAGAACGCCGGGGATGAGCAGTTCTTC

v_gene: TRBV7-2
abundance: .
j_gene: TRBJ2-3
d_gene: TRBD2
CDR3aa: CASSPGLAGREQYF
CDR3nt: TGTGCCAGCAGCCCTGGACTAGCGGGGAGGGAGCAGTATTTT

v_gene: TRBV7-2
abundance: few
j_gene: TRBJ2-2
d_gene: TRBD2
CDR3aa: CASSLAVSGGADGELFF
CDR3nt: TGTGCCAGCAGCTTAGCGGTGTCGGGGGGGGCCGACGGGGAGCTGTTTTTT

v_gene: TRBV5-4
abundance: once
j_gene: TRBJ1-2
d_gene: TRBD1
CDR3aa: CASSSTGGNYGYTF
CDR3nt: TGTGCCAGCAGTTCCACAGGGGGGAACTATGGCTACACCTTC

v_gene: TRBV20-1
abundance: .
j_gene: TRBJ2-3
d_gene: TRBD2
CDR3aa: CSASVGRATQYF
CDR3nt: TGCAGTGCTAGTGTCGGGAGGGCTACGCAGTATTTT

v_gene: TRBV15
abundance: .
j_gene: TRBJ2-1
d_gene: TRBD2
CDR3aa: CATSTLAVGVNEQFF
CDR3nt: TGTGCCACCAGCACCCTAGCGGTTGGGGTGAATGAGCAGTTCTTC

v_gene: TRBV5-1
abundance: .
j_gene: TRBJ2-7
d_gene: TRBD2
CDR3aa: CASRMTSGGYEQYF
CDR3nt: TGCGCCAGCAGGATGACTAGCGGGGGGTACGAGCAGTACTTC

v_gene: TRBV7-2
abundance: .
j_gene: TRBJ2-7
d_gene: TRBD1
CDR3aa: CASSLSGTGNEQYF
CDR3nt: TGTGCCAGCAGCCTCTCCGGGACAGGGAACGAGCAGTACTTC

v_gene: TRBV10-3
abundance: .
j_gene: TRBJ1-2
d_gene: TRBD1
CDR3aa: CAIRAGTGGAIYGYTF
CDR3nt: TGTGCCATCAGGGCCGGGACAGGGGGCGCCATCTATGGCTACACCTTC

v_gene: TRBV28
abundance: few
j_gene: TRBJ1-2
d_gene: .
CDR3aa: CASSFLLIVRGYTF
CDR3nt: TGTGCCAGCAGTTTTCTCTTAATCGTTCGTGGCTACACCTTC

v_gene: TRBV2
abundance: once
j_gene: TRBJ2-3
d_gene: TRBD1
CDR3aa: CARWDRVNTDTQYF
CDR3nt: TGTGCCAGGTGGGACAGGGTAAATACAGATACGCAGTATTTT

v_gene: TRBV19
abundance: once
j_gene: TRBJ1-3
d_gene: .
CDR3aa: CASSISRGAQSGNTIYF
CDR3nt: TGTGCCAGTAGTATAAGTCGTGGGGCCCAATCTGGAAACACCATATATTTT

v_gene: TRBV6-4
abundance: once
j_gene: TRBJ2-3
d_gene: .
CDR3aa: CASSDSAVRGTDTQYF
CDR3nt: TGTGCCAGCAGTGACTCTGCGGTGAGGGGCACAGATACGCAGTATTTT

v_gene: TRBV29-1
abundance: once
j_gene: TRBJ2-5
d_gene: .
CDR3aa: CSVHGRYQETQYF
CDR3nt: TGCAGCGTTCACGGCAGGTACCAAGAGACCCAGTACTTC